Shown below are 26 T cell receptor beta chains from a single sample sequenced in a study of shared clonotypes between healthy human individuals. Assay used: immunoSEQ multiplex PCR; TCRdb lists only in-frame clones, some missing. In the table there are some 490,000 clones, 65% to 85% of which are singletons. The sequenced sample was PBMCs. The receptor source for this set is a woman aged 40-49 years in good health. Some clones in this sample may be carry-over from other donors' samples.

CDR3 DNA sequence: TGCAGCGTTGAAGGGGGGGCTGGCTACACCTTC. Translation: CSVEGGAGYTF. The gene calls are TRBV29-1 and TRBJ1-2; TRBD1 might be the D (6 bases). Germline CDR1 and CDR2: SQVTM and ANQGSEA. Trimming cost V 1 base and J 7 bases, with 7 bases left between them. This CDR3 comprises 11 residues.

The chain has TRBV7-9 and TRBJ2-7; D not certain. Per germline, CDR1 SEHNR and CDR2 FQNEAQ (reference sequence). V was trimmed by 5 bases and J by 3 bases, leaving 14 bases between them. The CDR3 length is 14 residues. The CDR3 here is CASSPLGSSYEQYF. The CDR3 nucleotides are TGTGCCAGCAGCCCCCTTGGCTCTAGCTACGAGCAGTACTTC.

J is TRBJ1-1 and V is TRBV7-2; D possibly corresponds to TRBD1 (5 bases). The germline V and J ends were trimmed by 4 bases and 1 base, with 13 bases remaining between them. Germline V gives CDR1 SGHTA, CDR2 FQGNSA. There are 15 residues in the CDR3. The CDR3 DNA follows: TGTGCCAGCAGCTCCCGTCCCGGACAGAACACTGAAGCTTTCTTT. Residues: CASSSRPGQNTEAFF.

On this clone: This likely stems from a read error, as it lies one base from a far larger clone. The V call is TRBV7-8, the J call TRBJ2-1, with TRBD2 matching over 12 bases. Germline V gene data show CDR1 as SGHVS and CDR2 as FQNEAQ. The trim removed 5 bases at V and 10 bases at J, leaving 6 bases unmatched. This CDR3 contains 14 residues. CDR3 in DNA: TGTGCCAGCAGCCCTTGGACTAGCGGGAACGAGCAGTTCTTC. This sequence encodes CASSPWTSGNEQFF.

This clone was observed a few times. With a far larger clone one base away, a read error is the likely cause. The CDR3, as DNA: TGTGCCTGGAAGCTGGGGTCCACTGAAGCTTTCTTT. Its protein product is CAWKLGSTEAFF. The V gene is TRBV30, the J gene TRBJ1-1; D gene unclear. V was cut by 4 bases and J by 4 bases, with 10 bases left in between. Germline lookup yields CDR1 GTSNPN and CDR2 SVGIG (reference sequence). The CDR3 has 12 amino acids.

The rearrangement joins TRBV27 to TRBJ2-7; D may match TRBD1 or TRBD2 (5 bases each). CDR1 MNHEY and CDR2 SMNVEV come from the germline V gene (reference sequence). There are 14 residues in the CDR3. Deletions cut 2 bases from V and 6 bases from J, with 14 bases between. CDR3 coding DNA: TGTGCCAGCAGTTTACGGGACCAAAGGCGCGAGCAGTACTTC. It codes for CASSLRDQRREQYF.

CDR3 protein: CASRQANTGELFF. In nucleotides, the CDR3 is TGTGCCAGCAGGCAGGCGAACACCGGGGAGCTGTTTTTT. The chain combines TRBV6-1 with TRBJ2-2, with D uncertain. Trimming took 6 bases from V and 0 from J, leaving 5 bases between them. Germline CDR1 and CDR2: MNHNS and SASEGT. This CDR3 is built from 13 residues.

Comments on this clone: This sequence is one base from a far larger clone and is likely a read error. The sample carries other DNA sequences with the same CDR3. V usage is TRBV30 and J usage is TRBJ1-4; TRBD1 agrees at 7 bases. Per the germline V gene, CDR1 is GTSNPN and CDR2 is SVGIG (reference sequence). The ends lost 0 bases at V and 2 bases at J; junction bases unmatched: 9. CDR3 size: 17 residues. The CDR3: CAWSVNRGHATNEKLFF. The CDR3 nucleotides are TGTGCCTGGAGTGTTAACAGGGGCCATGCGACTAATGAAAAACTGTTTTTT.

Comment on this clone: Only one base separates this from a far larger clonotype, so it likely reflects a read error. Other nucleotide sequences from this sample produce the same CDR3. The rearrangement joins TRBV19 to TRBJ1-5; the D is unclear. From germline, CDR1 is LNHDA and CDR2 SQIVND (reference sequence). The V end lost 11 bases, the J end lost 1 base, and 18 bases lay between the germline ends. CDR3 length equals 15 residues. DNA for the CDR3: TGTGCCCGAACGAGGACGGTTGAGAGCAATCAGCCCCAGCATTTT. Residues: CARTRTVESNQPQHF.

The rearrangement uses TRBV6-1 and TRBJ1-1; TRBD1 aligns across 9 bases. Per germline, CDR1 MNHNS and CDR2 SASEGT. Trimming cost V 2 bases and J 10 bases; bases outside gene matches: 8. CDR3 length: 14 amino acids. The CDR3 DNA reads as TGTGCCAGCAGTGAAAACAGGGGGCGAGGATCAGCTTTCTTT. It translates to CASSENRGRGSAFF.

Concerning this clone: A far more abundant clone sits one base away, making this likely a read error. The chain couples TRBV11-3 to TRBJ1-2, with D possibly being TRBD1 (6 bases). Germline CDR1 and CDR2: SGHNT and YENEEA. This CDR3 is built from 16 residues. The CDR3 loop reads CASSFSRGAVSYGYIF. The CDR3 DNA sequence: TGTGCCAGCAGCTTTAGTCGGGGGGCAGTTAGCTATGGCTACATCTTC. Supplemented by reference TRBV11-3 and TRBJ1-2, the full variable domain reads EAGVVQSPRYKIIEKKQPVAFWCNPISGHNTLYWYLQNLGQGPELLIRYENEEAVDDSQLPKDRFSAERLKGVDSTLKIQPAELGDSAVYLCASSFSRGAVSYGYIFGSGTRLTVV.

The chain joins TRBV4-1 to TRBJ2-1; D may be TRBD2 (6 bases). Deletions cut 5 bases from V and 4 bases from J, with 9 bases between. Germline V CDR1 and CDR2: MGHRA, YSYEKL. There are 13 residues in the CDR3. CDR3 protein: CASSRLDYNEQFF. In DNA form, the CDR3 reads TGCGCCAGCAGCAGACTAGATTACAATGAGCAGTTCTTC.

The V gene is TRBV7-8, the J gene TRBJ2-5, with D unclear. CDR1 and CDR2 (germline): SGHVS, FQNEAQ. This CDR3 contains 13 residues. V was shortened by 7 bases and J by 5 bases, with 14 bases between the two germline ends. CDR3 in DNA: TGTGCCAGCACCTTGGGGTTCGGGGAGACCCAGTACTTC. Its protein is CASTLGFGETQYF. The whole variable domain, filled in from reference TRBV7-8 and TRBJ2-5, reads GAGVSQSPRYKVAKRGQDVALRCDPISGHVSLFWYQQALGQGPEFLTYFQNEAQLDKSGLPSDRFFAERPEGSVSTLKIQRTQQEDSAVYLCASTLGFGETQYFGPGTRLLVL.

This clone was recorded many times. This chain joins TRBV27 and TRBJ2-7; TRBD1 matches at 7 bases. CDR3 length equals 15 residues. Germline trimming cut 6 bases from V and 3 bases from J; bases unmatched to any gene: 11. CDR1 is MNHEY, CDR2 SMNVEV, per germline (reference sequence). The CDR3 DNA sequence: TGTGCCAGCAGGAACGACAGGGTTAAAAGCTACGAGCAGTACTTC. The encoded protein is CASRNDRVKSYEQYF.

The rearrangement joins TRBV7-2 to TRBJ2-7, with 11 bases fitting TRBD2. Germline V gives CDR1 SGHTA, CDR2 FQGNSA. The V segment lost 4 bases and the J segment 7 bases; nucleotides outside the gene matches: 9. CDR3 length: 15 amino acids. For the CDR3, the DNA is TGTGCCAGCAGCTCTAGCGGGAGGCCCGGGGGGGAGCAGTACTTC. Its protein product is CASSSSGRPGGEQYF.

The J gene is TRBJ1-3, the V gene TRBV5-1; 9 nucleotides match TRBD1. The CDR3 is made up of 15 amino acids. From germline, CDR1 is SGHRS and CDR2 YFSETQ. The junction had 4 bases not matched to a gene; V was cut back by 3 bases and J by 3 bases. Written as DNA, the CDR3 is TGCGCCAGCAGCTCACAGGGGGCGCATGGAAACACCATATATTTT. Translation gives CASSSQGAHGNTIYF. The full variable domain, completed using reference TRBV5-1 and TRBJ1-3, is KAGVTQTPRYLIKTRGQQVTLSCSPISGHRSVSWYQQTPGQGLQFLFEYFSETQRNKGNFPGRFSGRQFSNSRSEMNVSTLELGDSALYLCASSSQGAHGNTIYFGEGSWLTVV.

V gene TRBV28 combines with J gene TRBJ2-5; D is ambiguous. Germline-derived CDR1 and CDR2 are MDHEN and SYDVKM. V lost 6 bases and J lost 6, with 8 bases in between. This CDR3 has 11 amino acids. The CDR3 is CASSLQQTQYF. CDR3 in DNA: TGTGCCAGCAGCCTACAGCAGACCCAGTACTTC.

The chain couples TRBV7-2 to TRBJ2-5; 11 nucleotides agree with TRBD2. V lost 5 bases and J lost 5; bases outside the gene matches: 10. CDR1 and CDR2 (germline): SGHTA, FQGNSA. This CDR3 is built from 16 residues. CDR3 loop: CASSLRLAGPRETQYF. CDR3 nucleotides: TGTGCCAGCAGCCTCCGACTAGCGGGACCGAGGGAGACCCAGTACTTC.

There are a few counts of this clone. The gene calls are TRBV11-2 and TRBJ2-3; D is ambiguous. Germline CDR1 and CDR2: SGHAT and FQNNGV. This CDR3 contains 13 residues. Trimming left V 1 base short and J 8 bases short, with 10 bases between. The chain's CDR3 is CASSLGPVGTQYF. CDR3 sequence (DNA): TGTGCCAGCAGCTTAGGGCCGGTGGGTACGCAGTATTTT. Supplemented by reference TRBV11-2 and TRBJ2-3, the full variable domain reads EAGVAQSPRYKIIEKRQSVAFWCNPISGHATLYWYQQILGQGPKLLIQFQNNGVVDDSQLPKDRFSAERLKGVDSTLKIQPAKLEDSAVYLCASSLGPVGTQYFGPGTRLTVL.

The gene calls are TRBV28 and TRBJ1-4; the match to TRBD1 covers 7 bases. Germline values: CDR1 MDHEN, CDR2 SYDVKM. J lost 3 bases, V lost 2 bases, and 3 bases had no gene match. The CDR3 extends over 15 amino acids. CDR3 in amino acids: CASSLAGQANEKLFF. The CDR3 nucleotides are TGTGCCAGCAGTTTAGCCGGACAGGCTAATGAAAAACTGTTTTTT.

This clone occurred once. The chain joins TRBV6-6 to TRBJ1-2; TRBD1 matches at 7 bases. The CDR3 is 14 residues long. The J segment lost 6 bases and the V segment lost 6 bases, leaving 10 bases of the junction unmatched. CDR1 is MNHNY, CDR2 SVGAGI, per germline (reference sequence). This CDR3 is CASSRQGDLDGYTF. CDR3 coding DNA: TGTGCCAGCAGCAGACAGGGAGATTTGGATGGCTACACCTTC.

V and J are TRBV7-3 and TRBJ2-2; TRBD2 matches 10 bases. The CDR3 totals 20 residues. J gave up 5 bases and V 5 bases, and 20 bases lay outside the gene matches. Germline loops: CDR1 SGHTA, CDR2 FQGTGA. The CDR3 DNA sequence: TGTGCCAGCAGCCCCTGGGTAGCGGGAGGCCCTTCTGGGCGGACCGGGGAGCTGTTTTTT. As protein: CASSPWVAGGPSGRTGELFF. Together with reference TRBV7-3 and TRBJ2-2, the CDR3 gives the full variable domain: GAGVSQTPSNKVTEKGKYVELRCDPISGHTALYWYRQSLGQGPEFLIYFQGTGAADDSGLPNDRFFAVRPEGSVSTLKIQRTERGDSAVYLCASSPWVAGGPSGRTGELFFGEGSRLTVL.

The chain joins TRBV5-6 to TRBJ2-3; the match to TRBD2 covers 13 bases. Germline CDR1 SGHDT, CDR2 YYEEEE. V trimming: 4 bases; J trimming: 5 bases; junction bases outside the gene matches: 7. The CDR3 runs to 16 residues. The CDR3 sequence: CASSARLAGGVDTQYF. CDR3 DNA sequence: TGTGCCAGCAGCGCCCGACTAGCGGGAGGAGTAGATACGCAGTATTTT.

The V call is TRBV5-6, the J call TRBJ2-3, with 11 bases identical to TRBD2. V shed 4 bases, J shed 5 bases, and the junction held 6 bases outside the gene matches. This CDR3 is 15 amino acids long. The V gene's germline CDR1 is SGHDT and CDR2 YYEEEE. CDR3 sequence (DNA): TGTGCCAGCAGCGTAGCGGGAGGGGCGGGAGATACGCAGTATTTT. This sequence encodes CASSVAGGAGDTQYF.

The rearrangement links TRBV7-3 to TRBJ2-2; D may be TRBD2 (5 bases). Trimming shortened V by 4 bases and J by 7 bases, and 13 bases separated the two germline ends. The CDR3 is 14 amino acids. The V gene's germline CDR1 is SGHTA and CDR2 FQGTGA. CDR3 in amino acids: CASSSLYAGGELFF. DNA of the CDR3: TGTGCCAGCAGCTCTCTTTACGCGGGCGGGGAGCTGTTTTTT.

The CDR3 is CASSLFLRDFVYTF. The CDR3 DNA is TGTGCCAGTAGCCTATTCCTCCGGGACTTCGTCTACACCTTC. This chain links TRBV19 with TRBJ1-2; a possible D gene is TRBD1 (5 bases). CDR1 is LNHDA, CDR2 SQIVND, per germline (reference sequence). Trimming cost V 6 bases and J 10 bases, with 21 bases left between them. The CDR3 runs 14 residues. Full variable domain (missing parts from reference TRBV19 and TRBJ1-2): DGGITQSPKYLFRKEGQNVTLSCEQNLNHDAMYWYRQDPGQGLRLIYYSQIVNDFQKGDIAEGYSVSREKKESFPLTVTSAQKNPTAFYLCASSLFLRDFVYTFGSGTRLTVV.